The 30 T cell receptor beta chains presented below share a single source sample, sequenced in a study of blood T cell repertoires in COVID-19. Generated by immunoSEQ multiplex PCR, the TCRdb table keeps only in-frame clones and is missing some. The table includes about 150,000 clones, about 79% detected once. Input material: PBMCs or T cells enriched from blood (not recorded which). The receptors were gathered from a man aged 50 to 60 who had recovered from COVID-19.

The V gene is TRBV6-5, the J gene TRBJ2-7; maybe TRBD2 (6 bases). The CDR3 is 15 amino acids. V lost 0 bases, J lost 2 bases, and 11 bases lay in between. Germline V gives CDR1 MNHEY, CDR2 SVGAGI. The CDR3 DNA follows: TGTGCCAGCAGTTACTCGATGGGGGGTGCCTACGAGCAGTACTTC. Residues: CASSYSMGGAYEQYF.

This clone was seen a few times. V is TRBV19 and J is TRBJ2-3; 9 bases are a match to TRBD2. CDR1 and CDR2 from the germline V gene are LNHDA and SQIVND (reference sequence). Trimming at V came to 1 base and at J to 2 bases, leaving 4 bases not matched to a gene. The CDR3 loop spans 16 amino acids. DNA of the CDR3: TGTGCCAGTAGTATAGGGGCTAGCGGGGACACAGATACGCAGTATTTT. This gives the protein CASSIGASGDTDTQYF. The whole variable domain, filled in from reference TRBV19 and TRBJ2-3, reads DGGITQSPKYLFRKEGQNVTLSCEQNLNHDAMYWYRQDPGQGLRLIYYSQIVNDFQKGDIAEGYSVSREKKESFPLTVTSAQKNPTAFYLCASSIGASGDTDTQYFGPGTRLTVL.

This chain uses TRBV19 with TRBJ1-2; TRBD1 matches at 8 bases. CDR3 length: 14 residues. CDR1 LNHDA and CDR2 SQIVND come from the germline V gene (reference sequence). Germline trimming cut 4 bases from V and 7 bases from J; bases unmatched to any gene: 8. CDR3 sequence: CASSTSGTGGGYTF. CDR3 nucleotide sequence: TGTGCCAGTAGTACTTCCGGGACAGGAGGTGGCTACACCTTC. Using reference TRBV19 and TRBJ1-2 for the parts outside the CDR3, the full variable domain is DGGITQSPKYLFRKEGQNVTLSCEQNLNHDAMYWYRQDPGQGLRLIYYSQIVNDFQKGDIAEGYSVSREKKESFPLTVTSAQKNPTAFYLCASSTSGTGGGYTFGSGTRLTVV.

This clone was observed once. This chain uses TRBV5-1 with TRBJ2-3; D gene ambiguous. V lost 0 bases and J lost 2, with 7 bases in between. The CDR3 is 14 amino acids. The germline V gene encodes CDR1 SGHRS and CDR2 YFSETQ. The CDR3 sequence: CASSLGQHTDTQYF. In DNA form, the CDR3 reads TGCGCCAGCAGCTTGGGCCAACACACAGATACGCAGTATTTT.

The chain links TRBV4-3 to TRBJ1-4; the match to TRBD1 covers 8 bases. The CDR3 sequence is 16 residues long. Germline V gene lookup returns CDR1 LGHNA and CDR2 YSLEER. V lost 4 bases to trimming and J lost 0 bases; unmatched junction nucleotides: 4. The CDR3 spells CASSRDRFSTNEKLFF. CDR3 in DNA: TGCGCCAGCAGCCGGGACAGGTTTTCAACTAATGAAAAACTGTTTTTT.

CDR3 nucleotides: TGTGCCACAACCAGTCCCAGACAGGGCAACTATGGCTACACCTTC. Residues: CATTSPRQGNYGYTF. This chain uses TRBV6-5 with TRBJ1-2; TRBD1 agrees at 7 bases. Germline CDR1 MNHEY, CDR2 SVGAGI. V gave up 10 bases and J gave up 2 bases; unmatched junction bases: 13. This CDR3 spans 15 amino acids.

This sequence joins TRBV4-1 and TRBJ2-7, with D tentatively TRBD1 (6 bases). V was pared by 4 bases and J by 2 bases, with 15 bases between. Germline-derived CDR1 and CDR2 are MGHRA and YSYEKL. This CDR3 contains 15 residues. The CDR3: CASSLRMDRPYEQYF. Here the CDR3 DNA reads TGCGCCAGCAGCCTTCGTATGGACAGACCCTACGAGCAGTACTTC.

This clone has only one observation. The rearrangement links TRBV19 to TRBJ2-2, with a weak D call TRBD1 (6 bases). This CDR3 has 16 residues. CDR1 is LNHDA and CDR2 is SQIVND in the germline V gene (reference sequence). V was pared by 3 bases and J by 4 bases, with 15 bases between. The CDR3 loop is CASSILGGRATGELFF. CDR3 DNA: TGTGCCAGTAGTATTTTAGGGGGTCGTGCCACCGGGGAGCTGTTTTTT. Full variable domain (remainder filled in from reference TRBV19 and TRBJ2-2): DGGITQSPKYLFRKEGQNVTLSCEQNLNHDAMYWYRQDPGQGLRLIYYSQIVNDFQKGDIAEGYSVSREKKESFPLTVTSAQKNPTAFYLCASSILGGRATGELFFGEGSRLTVL.

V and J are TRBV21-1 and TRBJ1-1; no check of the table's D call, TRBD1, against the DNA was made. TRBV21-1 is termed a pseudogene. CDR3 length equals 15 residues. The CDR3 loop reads CASSKLYRGGTEAFF. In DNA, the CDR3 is TGTGCCAGCAGCAAACTTTACAGGGGCGGTACTGAAGCTTTCTTT.

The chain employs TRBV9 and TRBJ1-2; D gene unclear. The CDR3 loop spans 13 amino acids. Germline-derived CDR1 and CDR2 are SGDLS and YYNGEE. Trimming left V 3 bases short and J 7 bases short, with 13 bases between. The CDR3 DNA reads TGTGCCAGCAGCGCCCCATCCGAGGGTGGCTACACCTTC. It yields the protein CASSAPSEGGYTF.

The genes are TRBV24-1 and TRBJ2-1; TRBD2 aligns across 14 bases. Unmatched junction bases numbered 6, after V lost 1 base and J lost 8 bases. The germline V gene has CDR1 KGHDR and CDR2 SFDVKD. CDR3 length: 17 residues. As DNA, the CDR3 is TGTGCCACCAGTGATTTCTCGACTAGCGGGGGGGCATATGAGCAGTTCTTC. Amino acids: CATSDFSTSGGAYEQFF.

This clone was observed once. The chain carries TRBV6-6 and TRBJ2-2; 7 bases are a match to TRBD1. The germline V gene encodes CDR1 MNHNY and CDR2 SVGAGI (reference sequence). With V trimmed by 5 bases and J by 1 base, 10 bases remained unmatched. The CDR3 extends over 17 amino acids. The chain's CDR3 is CASSRQGLEVNTGELFF. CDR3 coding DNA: TGTGCCAGCAGTCGACAGGGTTTAGAAGTGAACACCGGGGAGCTGTTTTTT.

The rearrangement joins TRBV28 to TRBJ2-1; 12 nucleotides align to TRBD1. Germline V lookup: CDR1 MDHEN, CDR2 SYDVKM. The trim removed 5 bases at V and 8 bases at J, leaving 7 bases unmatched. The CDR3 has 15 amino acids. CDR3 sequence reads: CASSPGTGGSDEQFF. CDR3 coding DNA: TGTGCCAGCAGTCCCGGGACAGGGGGCTCCGATGAGCAGTTCTTC. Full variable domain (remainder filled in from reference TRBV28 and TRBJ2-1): DVKVTQSSRYLVKRTGEKVFLECVQDMDHENMFWYRQDPGLGLRLIYFSYDVKMKEKGDIPEGYSVSREKKERFSLILESASTNQTSMYLCASSPGTGGSDEQFFGPGTRLTVL.

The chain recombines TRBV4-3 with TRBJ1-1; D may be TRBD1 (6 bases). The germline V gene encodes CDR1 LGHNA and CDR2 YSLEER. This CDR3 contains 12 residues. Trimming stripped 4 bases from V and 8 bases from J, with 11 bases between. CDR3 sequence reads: CASSRTQGEAFF. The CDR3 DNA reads TGCGCCAGCAGCCGAACTCAGGGGGAAGCTTTCTTT.

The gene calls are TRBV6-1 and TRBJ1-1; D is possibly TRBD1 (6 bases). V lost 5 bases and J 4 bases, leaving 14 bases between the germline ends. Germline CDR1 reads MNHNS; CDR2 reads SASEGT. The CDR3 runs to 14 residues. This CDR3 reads CASSNRVRATEAFF. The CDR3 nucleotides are TGTGCCAGCAGTAACAGGGTGAGGGCCACTGAAGCTTTCTTT.

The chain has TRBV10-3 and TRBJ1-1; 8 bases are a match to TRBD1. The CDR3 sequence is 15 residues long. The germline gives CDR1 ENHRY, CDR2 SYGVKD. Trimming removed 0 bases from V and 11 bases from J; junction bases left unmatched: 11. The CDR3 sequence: CAISESIPQGATAFF. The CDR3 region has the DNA TGTGCCATCAGTGAGTCGATTCCCCAGGGGGCAACGGCTTTCTTT.

CDR3 region: CASTLSGTGGRGYTF. The CDR3 DNA follows: TGTGCCAGCACCCTGTCGGGGACAGGGGGTCGGGGCTACACCTTC. J is TRBJ1-2 and V is TRBV6-5, with TRBD1 identical over 11 bases. V lost 7 bases to trimming and J lost 8 bases; unmatched junction nucleotides: 12. The CDR3 length is 15 residues. Germline V gene sequence: CDR1 MNHEY, CDR2 SVGAGI.

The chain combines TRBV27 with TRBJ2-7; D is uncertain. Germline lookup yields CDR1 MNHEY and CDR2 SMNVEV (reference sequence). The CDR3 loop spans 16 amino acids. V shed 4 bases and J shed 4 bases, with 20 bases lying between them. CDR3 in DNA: TGTGCCAGCAGTTCGCCCCGTGCAGGCTACAGATACGAGCAGTACTTC. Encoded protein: CASSSPRAGYRYEQYF.

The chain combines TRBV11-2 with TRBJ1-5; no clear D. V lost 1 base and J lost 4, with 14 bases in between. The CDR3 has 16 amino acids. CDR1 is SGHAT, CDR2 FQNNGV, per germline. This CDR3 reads CASSLGRGRSNQPQHF. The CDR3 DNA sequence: TGTGCCAGCAGCTTAGGTCGTGGCAGATCAAATCAGCCCCAGCATTTT.

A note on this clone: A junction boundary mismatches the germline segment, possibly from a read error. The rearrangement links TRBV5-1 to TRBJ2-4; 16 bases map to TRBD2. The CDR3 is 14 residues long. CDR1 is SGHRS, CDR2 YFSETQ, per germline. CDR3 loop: CASSSGTSGGAADF. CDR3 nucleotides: TGCGCCAGCAGCTCCGGGACTAGCGGGGGGGCGGCCGACTTC.

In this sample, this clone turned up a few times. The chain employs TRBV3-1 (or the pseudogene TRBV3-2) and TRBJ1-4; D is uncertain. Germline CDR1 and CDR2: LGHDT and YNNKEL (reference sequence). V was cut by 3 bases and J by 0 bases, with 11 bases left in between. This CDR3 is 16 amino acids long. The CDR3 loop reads CASSQGSYATNEKLFF. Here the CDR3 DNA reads TGTGCCAGCAGCCAGGGCAGCTACGCAACTAATGAAAAACTGTTTTTT.

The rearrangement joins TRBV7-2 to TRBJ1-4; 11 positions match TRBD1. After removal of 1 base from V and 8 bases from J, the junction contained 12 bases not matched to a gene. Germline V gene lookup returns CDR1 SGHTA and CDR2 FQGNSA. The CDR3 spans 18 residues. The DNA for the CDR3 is TGTGCCAGCAGCTTAGACGCAGGACAGGGGGCGTGGAACGAAAAACTGTTTTTT. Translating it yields CASSLDAGQGAWNEKLFF.

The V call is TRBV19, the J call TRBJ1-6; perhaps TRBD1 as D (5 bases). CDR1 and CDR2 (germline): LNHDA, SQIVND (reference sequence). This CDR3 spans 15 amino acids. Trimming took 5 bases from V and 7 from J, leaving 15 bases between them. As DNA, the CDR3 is TGTGCCAGTAGTTTGGTCGGGCAGGGAAATTCACCCCTCCACTTT. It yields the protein CASSLVGQGNSPLHF.

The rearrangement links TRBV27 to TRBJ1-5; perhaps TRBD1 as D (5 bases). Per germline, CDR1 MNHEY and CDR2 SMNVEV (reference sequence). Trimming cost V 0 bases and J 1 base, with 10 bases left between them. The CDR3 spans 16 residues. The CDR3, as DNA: TGTGCCAGCAGTTTATCGGGGGGGGAGAGCAATCAGCCCCAGCATTTT. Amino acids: CASSLSGGESNQPQHF.

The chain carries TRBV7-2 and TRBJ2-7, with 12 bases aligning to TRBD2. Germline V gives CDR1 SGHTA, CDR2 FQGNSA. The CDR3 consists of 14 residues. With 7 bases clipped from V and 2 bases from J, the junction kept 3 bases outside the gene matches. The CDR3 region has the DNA TGTGCCAGCACCTCTAGCGGGGGGGCCTACGAGCAGTACTTC. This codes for CASTSSGGAYEQYF.

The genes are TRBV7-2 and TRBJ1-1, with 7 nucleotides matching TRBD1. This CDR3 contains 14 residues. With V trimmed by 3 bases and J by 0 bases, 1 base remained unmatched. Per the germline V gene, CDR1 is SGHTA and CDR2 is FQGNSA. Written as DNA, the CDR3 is TGTGCCAGCAGCTTCGACAGGGTGAACACTGAAGCTTTCTTT. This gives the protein CASSFDRVNTEAFF.

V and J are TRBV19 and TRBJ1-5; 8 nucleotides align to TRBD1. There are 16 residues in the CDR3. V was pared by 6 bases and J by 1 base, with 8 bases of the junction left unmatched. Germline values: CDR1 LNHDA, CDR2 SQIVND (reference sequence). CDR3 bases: TGTGCCAGTAGGACTACAGGGGGGGCAAGCAATCAGCCCCAGCATTTT. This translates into CASRTTGGASNQPQHF. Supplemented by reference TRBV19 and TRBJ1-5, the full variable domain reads DGGITQSPKYLFRKEGQNVTLSCEQNLNHDAMYWYRQDPGQGLRLIYYSQIVNDFQKGDIAEGYSVSREKKESFPLTVTSAQKNPTAFYLCASRTTGGASNQPQHFGDGTRLSIL.

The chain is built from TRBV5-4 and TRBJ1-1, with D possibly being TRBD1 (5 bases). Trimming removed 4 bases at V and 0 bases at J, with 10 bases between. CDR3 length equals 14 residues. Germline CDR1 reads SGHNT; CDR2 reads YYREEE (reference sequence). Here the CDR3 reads CASSPRGLNTEAFF. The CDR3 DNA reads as TGTGCCAGCAGCCCGCGGGGACTGAACACTGAAGCTTTCTTT.

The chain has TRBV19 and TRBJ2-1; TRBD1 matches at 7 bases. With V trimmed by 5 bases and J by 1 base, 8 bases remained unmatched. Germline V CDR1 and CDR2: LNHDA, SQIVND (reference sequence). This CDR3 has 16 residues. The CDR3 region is CASSHRQGRSYNEQFF. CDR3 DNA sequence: TGTGCCAGTAGTCACCGACAGGGAAGGTCCTACAATGAGCAGTTCTTC.

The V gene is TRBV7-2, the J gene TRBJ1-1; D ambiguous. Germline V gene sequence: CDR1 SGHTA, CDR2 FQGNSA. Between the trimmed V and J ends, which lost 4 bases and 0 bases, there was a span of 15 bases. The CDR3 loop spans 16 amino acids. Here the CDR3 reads CASSYSFGRMNTEAFF. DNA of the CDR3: TGTGCCAGCAGCTACTCGTTTGGGAGGATGAACACTGAAGCTTTCTTT.